The TCR beta chain under discussion was sequenced for a study of OX40 agonist ivuxolimab in advanced cancers. J gave up 8 bases and V 4 bases, and 9 bases lay outside the gene matches. The germline V gene has CDR1 SGDLS and CDR2 YYNGEE. The CDR3 loop spans 15 amino acids. Produced via immunoSEQ multiplex PCR; TCRdb's table is partial and in-frame only. Counted here are tens of thousands of clones, 85% to 95% occurring once; the ten biggest clones make up 0.55% to 0.7%. The input for sequencing was CD4+ or CD8+ T cells sorted from blood, taken in a trial of the OX40 agonist ivuxolimab. This chain connects TRBV9 to TRBJ1-4; 9 bases are a match to TRBD1. The clonotype was recovered from an adult with an advanced solid tumor such as melanoma, head and neck, liver or kidney cancer. The CDR3 bases are TGTGCCAGCAGCAAAGGACAGGGGATCGAAGAAAAACTGTTTTTT. This sequence encodes CASSKGQGIEEKLFF.